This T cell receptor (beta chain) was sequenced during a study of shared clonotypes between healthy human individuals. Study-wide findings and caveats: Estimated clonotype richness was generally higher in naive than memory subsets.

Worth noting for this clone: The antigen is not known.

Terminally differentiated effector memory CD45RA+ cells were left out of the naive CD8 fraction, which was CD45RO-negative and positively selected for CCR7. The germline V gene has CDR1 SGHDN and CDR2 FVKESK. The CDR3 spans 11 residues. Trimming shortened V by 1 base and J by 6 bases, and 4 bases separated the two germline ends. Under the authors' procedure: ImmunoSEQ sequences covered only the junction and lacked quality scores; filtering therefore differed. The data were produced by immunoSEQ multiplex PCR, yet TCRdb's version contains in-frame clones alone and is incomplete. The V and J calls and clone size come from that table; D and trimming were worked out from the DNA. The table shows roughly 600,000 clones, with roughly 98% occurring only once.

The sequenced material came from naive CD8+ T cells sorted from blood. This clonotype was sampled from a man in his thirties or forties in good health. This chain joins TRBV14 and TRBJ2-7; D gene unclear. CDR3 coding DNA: TGTGCCAGCAGCCAAGGCAGCGAGCAGTACTTC. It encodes CASSQGSEQYF.